The 25 T cell receptor beta chains below come from one sample, sequenced in a study of T-cell memory formation after mild COVID-19. One entry per CDR3 protein, called by TCRdb with MiXCR from the 5' RACE reads. This sample has roughly 380,000 distinct CDR3 sequences, with approximately 27% found just once. Sequenced input: PBMCs or a T cell subset sorted from them (not recorded which). The receptor source for this set is an adult woman who had mild COVID-19 (a few samples of this study predate the infection). Cell type and time point are not known.

The chain links TRBV15 to TRBJ1-2; 8 nucleotides line up with TRBD1. V was clipped by 6 bases and J by 6 bases; unmatched bases: 6. The CDR3 length is 13 residues. The germline V gene encodes CDR1 LNHNV and CDR2 YYDKDF (reference sequence). The CDR3 DNA reads as TGTGCCACCAGGGACAGGGACGTCGATGGCTACACCTTC. The encoded protein is CATRDRDVDGYTF.

This clonotype was observed a few times. This rearrangement joins TRBV4-2 to TRBJ2-3; 10 positions agree with TRBD2. CDR1 is LGHNA and CDR2 is YNFKEQ in the germline V gene. The CDR3 is 15 residues long. J gave up 7 bases and V 1 base, and 5 bases lay outside the gene matches. The CDR3 nucleotides are TGTGCCAGCAGCCAAGCCAGCGGGGGGGAAAATACGCAGTATTTT. Its protein is CASSQASGGENTQYF.

This chain joins TRBV29-1 and TRBJ1-1; D is perhaps TRBD1 (5 bases). CDR1 and CDR2 (germline): SQVTM, ANQGSEA. V was shortened by 1 base and J by 0 bases, with 9 bases between the two germline ends. CDR3 length: 14 amino acids. The CDR3 is CSVEGAGVNTEAFF. CDR3 nucleotide sequence: TGCAGCGTTGAAGGGGCGGGGGTGAACACTGAAGCTTTCTTT.

With respect to this clonotype: One end of the junction does not line up with germline, which may come from a read error. The J gene is TRBJ1-5, the V gene TRBV6-5; no firm D call. The germline V gene encodes CDR1 MNHEY and CDR2 SVGAGI. The CDR3 length is 16 residues. CDR3 DNA: TGTGCCAGCAGTACCGGCCTGGGTGTGGGGAATCAGCCACAGCATTTT. Residues: CASSTGLGVGNQPQHF.

The chain is built from TRBV7-3 and TRBJ2-2; 8 bases match TRBD1. CDR3 length: 16 residues. V lost 5 bases and J lost 5; bases outside the gene matches: 10. Germline assignment: CDR1 SGHTA and CDR2 FQGTGA. Written as DNA, the CDR3 is TGTGCCAGCAGCCAACGACAGGGGAGAGATACCGGGGAGCTGTTTTTT. Translated: CASSQRQGRDTGELFF.

A few counts support this clonotype. V gene TRBV12-3 or TRBV12-4 combines with J gene TRBJ2-7, with unresolved D. V dropped 3 bases and J dropped 3 bases, with 12 bases sitting between them. The CDR3 has 14 amino acids. In DNA form, the CDR3 reads TGTGCCAGCAGTTTTGCGAGGCTCAACTACGAGCAGTACTTC. The encoded protein is CASSFARLNYEQYF.

V gene TRBV4-3 combines with J gene TRBJ1-1; D is possibly TRBD1 (6 bases). V lost 0 bases to trimming and J lost 5 bases, with 25 bases between them. CDR3 size: 19 residues. CDR1 is LGHNA and CDR2 is YSLEER in the germline V gene. This CDR3 is CASSQEGSDNGGAKTEAFF. CDR3 coding DNA: TGCGCCAGCAGCCAAGAAGGGTCAGACAATGGGGGGGCAAAAACTGAAGCTTTCTTT.

The table lists this clonotype with a few counts. The chain uses TRBV12-3 or TRBV12-4 and TRBJ2-2, with D unresolved. CDR3 length equals 13 residues. Trimming took off 4 bases at V and 4 bases at J, with 7 bases between the two ends. The CDR3 here is CASSSHSTGELFF. The CDR3 DNA is TGTGCCAGCAGTTCGCATTCCACCGGGGAGCTGTTTTTT.

This rearrangement joins TRBV12-3 or TRBV12-4 to TRBJ2-7, with D maybe TRBD1 (5 bases). This CDR3 comprises 12 residues. Trimming pared 6 bases from V and 3 bases from J, leaving 9 bases between. The CDR3 is CASSQTDYEQYF. CDR3 bases: TGTGCCAGCAGCCAGACAGACTACGAGCAGTACTTC.

This chain connects TRBV30 to TRBJ2-1, with TRBD2 matching over 13 bases. The V segment lost 3 bases and the J segment 14 bases; nucleotides outside the gene matches: 10. The CDR3 consists of 14 residues. CDR1 GTSNPN and CDR2 SVGIG come from the germline V gene (reference sequence). Here the CDR3 DNA reads TGTGCCTGGAGCAGACTAGCGGGAGGCCCGTTGGAGTTCTTC. Protein sequence: CAWSRLAGGPLEFF.

The chain uses TRBV20-1 and TRBJ1-1; 9 bases line up with TRBD1. The ends lost 1 base at V and 0 bases at J; junction bases unmatched: 9. CDR3 length: 17 residues. From germline, CDR1 is DFQATT and CDR2 SNEGSKA (reference sequence). In DNA form, the CDR3 reads TGCAGTGCTAGAGCCGACAGGGGGGAGTGGGTGAACACTGAAGCTTTCTTT. Its protein product is CSARADRGEWVNTEAFF.

The table lists this clonotype with a few counts. V and J are TRBV25-1 and TRBJ2-1; D possibly corresponds to TRBD1 (5 bases). Trimming took off 7 bases at V and 1 base at J, with 8 bases between the two ends. From germline, CDR1 is MGHDK and CDR2 SYGVNS. The CDR3 spans 13 residues. CDR3 sequence reads: CASTRQSYNEQFF. CDR3 coding DNA: TGTGCCAGCACCCGACAGTCCTACAATGAGCAGTTCTTC.

This chain joins TRBV12-3 or TRBV12-4 and TRBJ2-1; 12 nucleotides align to TRBD2. The ends lost 5 bases at V and 6 bases at J; junction bases unmatched: 5. The CDR3 sequence is 15 residues long. CDR3 protein: CASSKLAGGLNEQFF. The CDR3 bases are TGTGCCAGCAGTAAGCTAGCGGGGGGGCTCAATGAGCAGTTCTTC.

This clonotype appeared many times. V usage is TRBV5-1 and J usage is TRBJ2-5; the D gene is possibly TRBD1 (5 bases). The germline CDR1 and CDR2 sequences are SGHRS and YFSETQ. This CDR3 region has 13 residues. Trimming shortened V by 4 bases and J by 2 bases, and 9 bases separated the two germline ends. In DNA, the CDR3 is TGCGCCAGCAGCCTCAGACAGCAAGAGACCCAGTACTTC. Translating gives CASSLRQQETQYF.

A single count supports this clonotype. The chain couples TRBV5-1 to TRBJ1-2; TRBD1 agrees at 9 bases. Germline V lookup: CDR1 SGHRS, CDR2 YFSETQ. The trim removed 4 bases at V and 5 bases at J, leaving 12 bases unmatched. This CDR3 is built from 16 residues. CDR3 sequence: CASSPFLTGGEYGYTF. CDR3 in DNA: TGCGCCAGCAGCCCGTTTTTGACAGGGGGAGAGTATGGCTACACCTTC.

The chain has TRBV20-1 and TRBJ1-2; 8 nucleotides line up with TRBD1. The CDR3 loop spans 14 amino acids. V lost 8 bases and J lost 4; bases outside the gene matches: 12. Germline loops: CDR1 DFQATT, CDR2 SNEGSKA (reference sequence). CDR3 DNA sequence: TGCAGTTCGTTTCGCGGGACAGGAATCTATGGCTACACCTTC. Translation gives CSSFRGTGIYGYTF.

A few counts support this clonotype. The V and J genes are TRBV20-1 and TRBJ2-7; 7 bases agree with TRBD2. J lost 2 bases, V lost 6 bases, and 7 bases had no gene match. The CDR3 loop spans 13 amino acids. The germline CDR1 and CDR2 sequences are DFQATT and SNEGSKA (reference sequence). CDR3 nucleotides: TGCAGTGCGGGAGGGACTGGCCCCTACGAGCAGTACTTC. Its translation is CSAGGTGPYEQYF.

This clonotype was seen a handful of times. J is TRBJ2-1 and V is TRBV7-3; D not resolved. This CDR3 region has 12 residues. CDR1 is SGHTA and CDR2 is FQGTGA in the germline V gene. V lost 3 bases, J lost 10 bases, and 10 bases lay in between. This CDR3 is CASSFLTQEQFF. CDR3 DNA: TGTGCCAGCAGCTTCTTAACGCAAGAGCAGTTCTTC.

This sequence joins TRBV7-2 and TRBJ1-2; D gene ambiguous. The CDR3 has 15 residues. Trimming took 5 bases from V and 4 from J, leaving 17 bases between them. The V gene's germline CDR1 is SGHTA and CDR2 FQGNSA. The CDR3: CASSPRVQDLYGYTF. The DNA for the CDR3 is TGTGCCAGCAGCCCTCGGGTCCAAGACCTCTATGGCTACACCTTC. The whole variable domain, filled in from reference TRBV7-2 and TRBJ1-2, reads GAGVSQSPSNKVTEKGKDVELRCDPISGHTALYWYRQSLGQGLEFLIYFQGNSAPDKSGLPSDRFSAERTGGSVSTLTIQRTQQEDSAVYLCASSPRVQDLYGYTFGSGTRLTVV.

This sequence joins TRBV24-1 and TRBJ2-5; no firm D call. Germline CDR1 and CDR2: KGHDR and SFDVKD. V was clipped by 2 bases and J by 4 bases, with 10 bases between them. The CDR3 is 14 amino acids. The CDR3 sequence: CATSDWTRIETQYF. The CDR3 region has the DNA TGTGCCACCAGTGATTGGACGAGGATAGAGACCCAGTACTTC.

The chain has TRBV18 and TRBJ1-1; tentatively, D is TRBD1 (5 bases). The length of the CDR3 is 13 residues. Germline assignment: CDR1 KGHSH and CDR2 LQKENI. Trimming shortened V by 3 bases and J by 8 bases, and 13 bases separated the two germline ends. The CDR3 region is CASSPVGGAEAFF. The CDR3 coding sequence is TGTGCCAGCTCACCGGTCGGAGGGGCCGAAGCTTTCTTT.

The CDR3 DNA reads TGTGCCAGCAGCCAAGATGACCTCGCCTACGAGCAGTACTTC. Translated, it gives CASSQDDLAYEQYF. The rearrangement joins TRBV14 to TRBJ2-7; D is unresolved. Germline assignment: CDR1 SGHDN and CDR2 FVKESK. V lost 0 bases and J lost 2, with 8 bases in between. The CDR3 sequence is 14 residues long.

The chain carries TRBV24-1 and TRBJ2-6, with D possibly being TRBD2 (5 bases). Per the germline V gene, CDR1 is KGHDR and CDR2 is SFDVKD. Deletions cut 3 bases from V and 2 bases from J, with 7 bases between. The CDR3 has 15 residues. DNA for the CDR3: TGTGCCACCAGTGATAGCGGCACTGGGGCCAACGTCCTGACTTTC. Translated, it gives CATSDSGTGANVLTF.

V and J are TRBV7-3 and TRBJ1-1; a possible D gene is TRBD1 (6 bases). This CDR3 has 15 residues. Trimming removed 5 bases from V and 4 bases from J, with 17 bases in between. The germline CDR1 and CDR2 sequences are SGHTA and FQGTGA. The CDR3 reads CASSSRGGGSTEAFF. The CDR3 DNA is TGTGCCAGCAGCAGTCGGGGAGGGGGTAGCACTGAAGCTTTCTTT.

This clonotype showed up just once. This rearrangement joins TRBV27 to TRBJ2-7; perhaps TRBD2 as D (5 bases). V was shortened by 0 bases and J by 3 bases, with 12 bases between the two germline ends. Germline CDR1 and CDR2: MNHEY and SMNVEV (reference sequence). This CDR3 contains 15 residues. For the CDR3, the DNA is TGTGCCAGCAGTTTATCCGGGAAAGTGATCTACGAGCAGTACTTC. It specifies CASSLSGKVIYEQYF.